A single sample gave rise to the 23 T cell receptor beta chains below, sequenced in a study of cytomegalovirus exposure and HLA in healthy donors. TCRdb keeps only in-frame clones here, not all; method: immunoSEQ multiplex PCR. The table records about 110,000 clones, roughly 90% of them present only once. The material sequenced was PBMCs. The receptors were sampled from a woman in her 30s in good health and CMV-seropositive.

In DNA form, the CDR3 reads TGCGCCAGCAGGACTAGCGGGCTGAACAATGAGCAGTTCTTC. Translation gives CASRTSGLNNEQFF. The chain uses TRBV5-1 and TRBJ2-1; 10 positions agree with TRBD2. Per the germline V gene, CDR1 is SGHRS and CDR2 is YFSETQ. The CDR3 has 14 residues. Germline trimming cut 5 bases from V and 5 bases from J; bases unmatched to any gene: 4.

The chain has TRBV4-3 and TRBJ2-2; D remains unclear. The CDR3 consists of 15 residues. V lost 1 base and J lost 1, with 7 bases in between. Germline loops: CDR1 LGHNA, CDR2 YSLEER. CDR3 protein: CASSQGYRNTGELFF. The CDR3 DNA reads TGCGCCAGCAGCCAAGGTTATAGGAACACCGGGGAGCTGTTTTTT.

The J gene is TRBJ1-2, the V gene TRBV28; no firm D call. This CDR3 is built from 13 residues. Germline values: CDR1 MDHEN, CDR2 SYDVKM. The ends were cut back, 5 bases at V and 3 bases at J, with 10 bases in the middle. The CDR3 DNA sequence: TGTGCCAGCAGTCCGAACCCGGACTATGGCTACACCTTC. It is translated as CASSPNPDYGYTF.

This clone has only one observation. The rearrangement uses TRBV19 and TRBJ2-1; TRBD2 aligns across 13 bases. V trimming: 5 bases; J trimming: 7 bases; junction bases outside the gene matches: 5. Germline V lookup: CDR1 LNHDA, CDR2 SQIVND (reference sequence). This CDR3 has 15 residues. CDR3: CASSLGLAGVNEQFF. CDR3 DNA: TGTGCCAGTAGTCTAGGACTAGCGGGAGTGAATGAGCAGTTCTTC. The entire variable domain, with the rest obtained from reference TRBV19 and TRBJ2-1, is as follows: DGGITQSPKYLFRKEGQNVTLSCEQNLNHDAMYWYRQDPGQGLRLIYYSQIVNDFQKGDIAEGYSVSREKKESFPLTVTSAQKNPTAFYLCASSLGLAGVNEQFFGPGTRLTVL.

The gene calls are TRBV29-1 and TRBJ1-2; the match to TRBD1 covers 8 bases. The CDR3 is 15 amino acids. V was pared by 4 bases and J by 0 bases, with 7 bases of the junction left unmatched. The germline CDR1 and CDR2 sequences are SQVTM and ANQGSEA. The CDR3 DNA is TGCAGCGTTGGCGACAGGGGTTTAGCTAACTATGGCTACACCTTC. This gives the protein CSVGDRGLANYGYTF.

J is TRBJ1-5 and V is TRBV19; 12 bases fit TRBD1. In germline, CDR1 is LNHDA, CDR2 SQIVND (reference sequence). The CDR3 loop spans 16 amino acids. Trimming at V came to 6 bases and at J to 5 bases, leaving 8 bases not matched to a gene. This chain's CDR3 is CASRGYGTGGDQPQHF. CDR3 nucleotides: TGTGCCAGTAGAGGGTACGGGACAGGGGGCGATCAGCCCCAGCATTTT.

This chain links TRBV4-2 with TRBJ2-2; D is unclear. CDR3 size: 15 residues. V lost 0 bases to trimming and J lost 5 bases, with 10 bases between them. From germline, CDR1 is LGHNA and CDR2 YNFKEQ. Here the CDR3 reads CASSQDVSRTGELFF. The DNA of the CDR3 is TGTGCCAGCAGCCAAGATGTTTCCAGAACCGGGGAGCTGTTTTTT.

The genes are TRBV6-1 and TRBJ1-5; maybe TRBD1 (5 bases). Trimming shortened V by 1 base and J by 6 bases, and 19 bases separated the two germline ends. The CDR3 is 17 residues long. Germline V gene data show CDR1 as MNHNS and CDR2 as SASEGT. For the CDR3, the DNA is TGTGCCAGCAGTGAAGTGTGGGACTTCTTGCGGAGTCAGCCCCAGCATTTT. Translating gives CASSEVWDFLRSQPQHF.

This chain uses TRBV5-4 with TRBJ2-3, with 7 bases fitting TRBD2. The V gene's germline CDR1 is SGHNT and CDR2 YYREEE (reference sequence). The CDR3 loop spans 15 amino acids. V trimming: 6 bases; J trimming: 4 bases; junction bases outside the gene matches: 11. The CDR3 DNA reads TGTGCCAGCACGGGTGGGACTAACAACCCAGATACGCAGTATTTT. This sequence encodes CASTGGTNNPDTQYF.

V and J are TRBV29-1 and TRBJ2-1; D may be TRBD2 (5 bases). The CDR3 totals 15 residues. Germline CDR1 and CDR2: SQVTM and ANQGSEA. V was trimmed by 5 bases and J by 0 bases, leaving 14 bases between them. The CDR3 sequence: CSVIEEAGSYNEQFF. CDR3 DNA sequence: TGCAGCGTTATTGAGGAGGCGGGCTCCTACAATGAGCAGTTCTTC.

The rearrangement uses TRBV7-6 and TRBJ1-4; a possible D gene is TRBD1 (6 bases). The germline V gene encodes CDR1 SGHVS and CDR2 FNYEAQ. With 1 base removed from V and 4 bases from J, the gap between germline ends came to 10 bases. This CDR3 has 15 residues. Written as DNA, the CDR3 is TGTGCCAGCAGCTTAGGCCGACAGGTTAATGAAAAACTGTTTTTT. Translation gives CASSLGRQVNEKLFF.

This CDR3 reads CASIHGTGGQPQHF. The CDR3 coding sequence is TGTGCCAGCATCCACGGGACAGGAGGTCAGCCCCAGCATTTT. The V gene is TRBV28, the J gene TRBJ1-5, with 8 bases aligning to TRBD1. Germline assignment: CDR1 MDHEN and CDR2 SYDVKM. Unmatched junction bases numbered 8, after V lost 7 bases and J lost 6 bases. This CDR3 region has 14 residues.

The V gene is TRBV10-3, the J gene TRBJ2-7; TRBD1 is a possible D gene (6 bases). V lost 5 bases, J lost 5 bases, and 13 bases lay in between. This CDR3 has 13 residues. Germline V gene lookup returns CDR1 ENHRY and CDR2 SYGVKD. The CDR3 is CAISPKGVNEQYF. In DNA, the CDR3 is TGTGCCATCAGTCCCAAGGGGGTGAACGAGCAGTACTTC.

The chain links TRBV4-2 to TRBJ2-1, with D uncertain. Deletions cut 1 base from V and 8 bases from J, with 6 bases between. This CDR3 is built from 12 residues. Germline lookup yields CDR1 LGHNA and CDR2 YNFKEQ. The CDR3: CASSQVYDEQFF. DNA for the CDR3: TGTGCCAGCAGCCAAGTTTATGATGAGCAGTTCTTC.

The chain has TRBV6-5 and TRBJ2-2, with D possibly being TRBD1 (6 bases). The V and J ends lost 4 bases and 6 bases respectively, with 9 bases between them. Germline CDR1 MNHEY, CDR2 SVGAGI. There are 13 residues in the CDR3. The CDR3 loop is CASSFTGSGELFF. The CDR3 nucleotides are TGTGCCAGCAGTTTCACAGGGTCCGGGGAGCTGTTTTTT.

The chain employs TRBV9 and TRBJ1-2; D is possibly TRBD1 (6 bases). Deletions cut 3 bases from V and 3 bases from J, with 9 bases between. The germline CDR1 and CDR2 sequences are SGDLS and YYNGEE. The CDR3 length is 13 residues. This CDR3 is CASSARGHYGYTF. Here the CDR3 DNA reads TGTGCCAGCAGCGCCAGGGGACACTATGGCTACACCTTC.

This chain links TRBV15 with TRBJ2-2; 7 bases align to TRBD2. The length of the CDR3 is 14 residues. CDR1 and CDR2 from the germline V gene are LNHNV and YYDKDF (reference sequence). V was pared by 3 bases and J by 6 bases, with 4 bases of the junction left unmatched. CDR3: CATSRWGGSGELFF. The CDR3, as DNA: TGTGCCACCAGCAGGTGGGGGGGATCCGGGGAGCTGTTTTTT.

Written as DNA, the CDR3 is TGTGCCAGCAGTTCCCGGGCCCGACAGGCCACCGGGGAGCTGTTTTTT. It specifies CASSSRARQATGELFF. The chain carries TRBV6-5 and TRBJ2-2; D might be TRBD1 (6 bases). Trimming stripped 4 bases from V and 4 bases from J, with 16 bases between. The germline V gene encodes CDR1 MNHEY and CDR2 SVGAGI. This CDR3 spans 16 amino acids.

The CDR3 nucleotides are TGTGCCAGTAGTACCTCCAGGGCGACGGATAATGAAAAACTGTTTTTT. Amino acid sequence: CASSTSRATDNEKLFF. The gene calls are TRBV19 and TRBJ1-4; D possibly corresponds to TRBD1 (5 bases). V gave up 4 bases and J gave up 4 bases, with 16 bases separating them. There are 16 residues in the CDR3. Germline values: CDR1 LNHDA, CDR2 SQIVND (reference sequence).

This clone has just a few counts. Written as DNA, the CDR3 is TGCGCCAGCAGCCAAGTCGGGACTGAAGCTTTCTTT. It codes for CASSQVGTEAFF. V is TRBV4-1 and J is TRBJ1-1; no definite D call. The germline gives CDR1 MGHRA, CDR2 YSYEKL. The CDR3 consists of 12 residues. V lost 1 base to trimming and J lost 5 bases, with 5 bases between them.

This chain uses TRBV4-3 with TRBJ2-1; TRBD1 matches at 8 bases. The germline gives CDR1 LGHNA, CDR2 YSLEER. The CDR3 is 17 amino acids. J was trimmed by 5 bases and V by 0 bases; bases with no gene match: 9. The CDR3 reads CASSQDPARGLNNEQFF. In DNA form, the CDR3 reads TGCGCCAGCAGCCAAGATCCCGCCAGGGGGCTCAACAATGAGCAGTTCTTC.

The chain recombines TRBV6-1 with TRBJ2-2, with 15 bases matching TRBD2. The junction had 11 bases not matched to a gene; V was cut back by 4 bases and J by 5 bases. Germline CDR1 reads MNHNS; CDR2 reads SASEGT. This CDR3 region has 19 residues. The CDR3: CASSVARTSGGAVTGELFF. The DNA for the CDR3 is TGTGCCAGCAGTGTCGCCAGGACTAGCGGGGGGGCGGTTACCGGGGAGCTGTTTTTT.

The J gene is TRBJ1-1, the V gene TRBV2, with unresolved D. Germline V gives CDR1 SNHLY, CDR2 FYNNEI. The length of the CDR3 is 13 residues. Trimming removed 1 base at V and 7 bases at J, with 10 bases between. The DNA of the CDR3 is TGTGCCAGCAGTGAAGATCGGGGAGGTGAAGCTTTCTTT. Its protein is CASSEDRGGEAFF.